This T cell receptor (beta chain) was recovered during a study of T cell repertoires in cytomegalovirus infection. Germline lookup yields CDR1 LNHDA and CDR2 SQIVND (reference sequence). V was cut by 4 bases and J by 3 bases, with 15 bases left in between. There are 15 residues in the CDR3. Each CDR3 protein is one row after TCRdb ran MiXCR on the reads. The data hold about 920,000 distinct CDR3 sequences, with roughly 30% observed a single time. Concerning this clonotype itself: Its antigen remains unidentified.

Notes on the study in general: Frequencies of public TCR beta families were cumulated, and this identified carriers of CMV plus the relevant HLA.

This clonotype was sampled from a human donor in good health (CMV status not recorded). Some clones in this sample may be carry-over from other donors' samples. The specimen was cultured CD8+ T cells from PBMCs, collected from culture after CMV antigen stimulation. This chain uses TRBV19 with TRBJ1-2; tentatively, D is TRBD1 (6 bases). CDR3 loop: CASSRGGSRDYGYTF. CDR3 in DNA: TGTGCCAGTAGTAGGGGGGGCAGCCGAGACTATGGCTACACCTTC.